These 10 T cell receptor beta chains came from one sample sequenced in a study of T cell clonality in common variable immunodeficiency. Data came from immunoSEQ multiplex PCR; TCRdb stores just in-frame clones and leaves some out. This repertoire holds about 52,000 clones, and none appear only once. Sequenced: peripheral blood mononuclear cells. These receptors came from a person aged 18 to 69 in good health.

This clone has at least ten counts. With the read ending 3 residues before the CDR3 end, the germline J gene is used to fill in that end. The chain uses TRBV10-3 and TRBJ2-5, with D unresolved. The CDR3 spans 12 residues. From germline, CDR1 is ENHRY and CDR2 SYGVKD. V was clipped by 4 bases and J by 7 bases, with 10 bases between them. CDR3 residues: CAISGSTGTQYF. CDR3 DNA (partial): TGTGCCATCAGTGGCTCAACCGGGACC.

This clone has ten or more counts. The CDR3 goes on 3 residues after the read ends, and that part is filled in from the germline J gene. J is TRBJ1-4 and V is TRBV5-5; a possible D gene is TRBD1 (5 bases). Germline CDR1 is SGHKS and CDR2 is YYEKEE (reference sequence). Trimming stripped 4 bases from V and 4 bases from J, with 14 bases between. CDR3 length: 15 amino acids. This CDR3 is CASSQTRQSNEKLFF. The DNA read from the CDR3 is TGTGCCAGCAGCCAAACCAGACAGAGTAATGAAAAA.

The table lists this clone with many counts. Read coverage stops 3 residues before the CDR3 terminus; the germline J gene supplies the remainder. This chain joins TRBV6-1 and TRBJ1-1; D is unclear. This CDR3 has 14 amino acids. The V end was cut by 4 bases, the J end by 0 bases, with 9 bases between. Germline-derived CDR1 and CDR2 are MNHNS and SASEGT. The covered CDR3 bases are TGTGCCAGCAGTGCAACACATATGAACACTGAA. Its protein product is CASSATHMNTE. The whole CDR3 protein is CASSATHMNTEAFF.

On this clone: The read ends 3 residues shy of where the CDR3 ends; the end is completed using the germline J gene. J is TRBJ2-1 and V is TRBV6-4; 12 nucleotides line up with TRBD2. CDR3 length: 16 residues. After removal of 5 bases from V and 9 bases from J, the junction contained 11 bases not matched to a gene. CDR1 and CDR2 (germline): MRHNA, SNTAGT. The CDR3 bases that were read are TGTGCCAGCAGTACCAGCCTAGCGGGGGGGGTCGCTGAG. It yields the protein CASSTSLAGGVAE. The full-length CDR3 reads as CASSTSLAGGVAEQFF.

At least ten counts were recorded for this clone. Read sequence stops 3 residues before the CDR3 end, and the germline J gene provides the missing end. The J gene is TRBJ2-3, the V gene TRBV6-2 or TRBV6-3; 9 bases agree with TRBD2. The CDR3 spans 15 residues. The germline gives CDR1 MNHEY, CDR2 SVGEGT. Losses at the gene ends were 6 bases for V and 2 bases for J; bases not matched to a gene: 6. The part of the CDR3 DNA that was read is TGTGCCAGCAGCCCGGGACTAGCCCACACAGATACG. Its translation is CASSPGLAHTDT. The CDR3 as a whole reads CASSPGLAHTDTQYF.

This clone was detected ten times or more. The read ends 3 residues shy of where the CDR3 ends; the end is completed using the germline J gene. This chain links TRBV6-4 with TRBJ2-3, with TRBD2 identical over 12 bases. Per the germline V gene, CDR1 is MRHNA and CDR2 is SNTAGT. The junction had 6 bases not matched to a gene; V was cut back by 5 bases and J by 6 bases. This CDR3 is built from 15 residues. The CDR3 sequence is CASSQLAGGEDTQYF. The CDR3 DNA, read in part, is TGTGCCAGCAGTCAACTAGCGGGAGGCGAGGATACG.

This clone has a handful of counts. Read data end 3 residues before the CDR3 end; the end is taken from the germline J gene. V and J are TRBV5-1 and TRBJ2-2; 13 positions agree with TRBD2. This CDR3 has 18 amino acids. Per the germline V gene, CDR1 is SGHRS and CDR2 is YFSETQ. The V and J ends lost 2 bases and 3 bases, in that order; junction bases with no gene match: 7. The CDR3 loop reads CASSLLGLAGEDTGELFF. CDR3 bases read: TGCGCCAGCAGCTTACTCGGACTAGCGGGAGAGGACACCGGGGAG.

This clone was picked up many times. The CDR3 loop is CAWSVGGDGYEQYF. The DNA read from the CDR3 is TGTGCCTGGAGTGTAGGAGGGGATGGATACGAG. This chain uses TRBV30 with TRBJ2-7; D possibly corresponds to TRBD2 (6 bases). Read sequence stops 3 residues before the CDR3 end, and the germline J gene provides the missing end. V was cut by 0 bases and J by 4 bases, with 13 bases left in between. The CDR3 spans 14 residues. Germline assignment: CDR1 GTSNPN and CDR2 SVGIG (reference sequence). The full variable domain, its missing parts supplied by reference TRBV30 and TRBJ2-7, is SQTIHQWPATLVQPVGSPLSLECTVEGTSNPNLYWYRQAAGRGLQLLFYSVGIGQISSEVPQNLSASRPQDRQFILSSKKLLLSDSGFYLCAWSVGGDGYEQYFGPGTRLTVT.

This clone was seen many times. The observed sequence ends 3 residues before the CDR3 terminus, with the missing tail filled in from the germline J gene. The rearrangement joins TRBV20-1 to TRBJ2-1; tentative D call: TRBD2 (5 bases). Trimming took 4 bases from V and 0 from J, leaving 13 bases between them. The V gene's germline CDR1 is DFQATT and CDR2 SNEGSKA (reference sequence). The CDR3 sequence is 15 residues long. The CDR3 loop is CSATSGKISYNEQFF. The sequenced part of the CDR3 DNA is TGCAGTGCTACCAGCGGAAAAATCTCCTACAATGAG.

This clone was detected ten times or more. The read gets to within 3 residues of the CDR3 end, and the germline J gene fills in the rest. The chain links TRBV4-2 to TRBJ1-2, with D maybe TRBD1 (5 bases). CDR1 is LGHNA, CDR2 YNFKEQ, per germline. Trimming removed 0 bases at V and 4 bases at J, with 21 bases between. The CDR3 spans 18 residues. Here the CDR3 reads CASSQDSGQGVLIYGYTF. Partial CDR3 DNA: TGTGCCAGCAGCCAAGATTCAGGACAAGGAGTATTGATCTATGGC.